The 2 T cell receptor beta chains listed next were all sequenced from one sample in a study of monozygotic twins with inflammatory bowel disease. TCRdb re-called the 5' RACE reads and shows each CDR3 protein once, DNA omitted. Here the sample table reports approximately 210,000 distinct CDR3 sequences. Sequencing was done on a sample of blood. These receptors were taken from a human donor with ulcerative colitis or Crohn's disease, or a healthy co-twin of an affected twin (not recorded which).

This chain uses TRBV7-3 with TRBJ2-7; TCRdb proposes TRBD1, but this gene call is untestable without DNA. The CDR3 has 16 amino acids. Per the germline V gene, CDR1 is SGHTA and CDR2 is FQGTGA. CDR3 region: CASSPQGALNTYEQYF.

The chain recombines TRBV28 with TRBJ2-6; the D gene TCRdb calls, TRBD1, cannot be checked with no DNA. This CDR3 comprises 20 residues. Germline V lookup: CDR1 MDHEN, CDR2 SYDVKM. CDR3 loop: CASSLPPPGQARSGANVLTF.